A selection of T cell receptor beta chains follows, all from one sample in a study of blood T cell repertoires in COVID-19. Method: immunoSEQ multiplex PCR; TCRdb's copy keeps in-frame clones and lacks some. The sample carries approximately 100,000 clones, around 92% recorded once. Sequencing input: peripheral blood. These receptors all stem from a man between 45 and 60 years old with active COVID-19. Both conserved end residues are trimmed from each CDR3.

ATKWSDTGELF	TRBV25-1	11	TRBJ2-2
ASSPSQGVYTEAF	TRBV18	13	TRBJ1-1
ASSGLGNTEAF	TRBV9	11	TRBJ1-1
ASSEPSATGFNEQF	TRBV25-1	14	TRBJ2-1
ASSLDRGEEKLF	TRBV5-1	12	TRBJ1-4
ASSSLAGAGYNEQF	TRBV9	14	TRBJ2-1
ASSRTVPAREAF	TRBV6-5	12	TRBJ1-1
ASSLGQTTNEKLF	TRBV5-6	13	TRBJ1-4
ASSQLLRGPLNTEAF	TRBV4-1	15	TRBJ1-1
ASSLLIAGSDNEQF	TRBV7-8	14	TRBJ2-1
ASTDQDRANQPQH	TRBV6-5	13	TRBJ1-5
ASTTTRQQAF	TRBV21-1	10	TRBJ1-1
ASRGLSNTGELF	TRBV19	12	TRBJ2-2
ASRLGTSGSGEQF	TRBV12-2	13	TRBJ2-1
ASSVTGGQETQY	TRBV19	12	TRBJ2-5
ASSYGQSSGANVLT	TRBV6-5	14	TRBJ2-6
ASSPSGNVYEQF	TRBV7-3	12	TRBJ2-1
SVAEQSYGYT	TRBV29-1	10	TRBJ1-2
AISVTSGSAGELF	TRBV10-3	13	TRBJ2-2
ASSYTGNYEQY	TRBV6-6	11	TRBJ2-7
ASSYQSGGSDTQY	TRBV27	13	TRBJ2-3
ASSLEGFSYNEQF	TRBV27	13	TRBJ2-1
ASSLGQGAEKLF	TRBV5-1	12	TRBJ1-4
ASRAGLAGVGTQY	TRBV2	13	TRBJ2-3
ASTPRWAGITGELF	TRBV6-6	14	TRBJ2-2
ASSYWGRDSAQY	TRBV6-5	12	TRBJ2-3
ASQLGRETQY	TRBV11-1	10	TRBJ2-5
ASSPGQGGQTQY	TRBV19	12	TRBJ2-5
AWGGSGRNTIY	TRBV12-3/TRBV12-4	11	TRBJ1-3
ASSPPFERGAEQF	TRBV11-2	13	TRBJ2-1
ASSLALGQGKQPQH	TRBV7-8	14	TRBJ1-5
ASTALWTGQNTEAF	TRBV5-5	14	TRBJ1-1
ASSPDGTLNEQF	TRBV11-3	12	TRBJ2-1
ASSPGGILGTEAF	TRBV6-5	13	TRBJ1-1
ASSQETGGMGSPLH	TRBV4-1	14	TRBJ1-6
ASSFEGVKGNSPLH	TRBV5-1	14	TRBJ1-6
ASRPGQGGGYT	TRBV27	11	TRBJ1-2
ASRDSSNSPLH	TRBV6-5	11	TRBJ1-6
ASSFQGQNGYT	TRBV5-1	11	TRBJ1-2
ASRGLAGGYTYEQY	TRBV27	14	TRBJ2-7
ASSSNTGAQETQY	TRBV5-1	13	TRBJ2-5
ASSLDRGAQTQY	TRBV7-2	12	TRBJ2-5
ASRTGFTNTDTQY	TRBV7-9	13	TRBJ2-3
ATSRESGSLDYEQY	TRBV15	14	TRBJ2-7
ASIRSRNTEAF	TRBV28	11	TRBJ1-1
ASTSGKTLETQY	TRBV7-9	12	TRBJ2-5
ASSIDRTNYEQY	TRBV19	12	TRBJ2-7